These T cell receptor beta chains were read from a single sample in a study of blood T cells in healthy people across ages. TCRdb independently ran MiXCR on the 5' RACE reads; one entry per CDR3 protein. The table includes more than 1,000,000 distinct CDR3 sequences, about 25% detected once. The sample was also reused in another study, on T cells of mothers and their children.

Material for sequencing was blood. The receptors come from a girl aged 2-10 years in good health. CDR3s include the opening cysteine and the closing phenylalanine or tryptophan. The order of the fields is J gene, D gene, V gene, clone size, CDR3 length, CDR3 DNA, CDR3 protein. D genes are given only for firm matches. Clone size is given for some rows only: seen once, a few or many times, or a class if the clone is expanded.

TRBJ2-1,NA,TRBV27,NA,14,TGTGCCAGCGGAAGCAGGAGCTCCTACAATGAGCAGTTCTTC,CASGSRSSYNEQFF
TRBJ2-5,NA,TRBV4-3,NA,15,TGCGCCAGCAGCCAAGGTGGGACACCCCAAGAGGCCCAGTACTTC,CASSQGGTPQEAQYF
TRBJ2-5,NA,TRBV20-1,few,15,TGCAGTGCTAACGACCCGACTCAGTCTGGAGGGACCCAGTACTTC,CSANDPTQSGGTQYF
TRBJ1-3,NA,TRBV4-3,NA,16,TGCGCCAGCAGCCAAGAACCTGACCTCTCTGGAAACACCATATATTTT,CASSQEPDLSGNTIYF
TRBJ2-1,TRBD2,TRBV29-1,NA,14,TGCAGCGGGATGACTAGCGGGAGGGCTAATGAGCAGTTCTTC,CSGMTSGRANEQFF
TRBJ2-3,NA,TRBV11-3,few,13,TGTGCCAGCAGCTTTTCCGACACAGATACGCAGTATTTT,CASSFSDTDTQYF
TRBJ2-1,NA,TRBV19,NA,15,TGTGCCAGTAGGTCGGGTAGCGGCGCCTACAATGAGCAGTTCTTC,CASRSGSGAYNEQFF
TRBJ2-3,TRBD2,TRBV28,NA,16,TGTGCCAGCACTAGCGGTTTTTTAGCGGGAGGGAGTACGCAGTATTTT,CASTSGFLAGGSTQYF
TRBJ2-3,NA,TRBV7-2,NA,15,TGTGCCAGCAGCTTAGAGCTGCGGAGCACAGATACGCAGTATTTT,CASSLELRSTDTQYF
TRBJ1-5,TRBD1,TRBV29-1,few,13,TGCAGCGTGGGACAGGGACGAGATCAGCCCCAGCATTTT,CSVGQGRDQPQHF
TRBJ2-1,TRBD2,TRBV7-9,NA,14,TGTGCCGGCGAACTAGCGGGAGGTTCAGATGAGCAGTTCTTC,CAGELAGGSDEQFF
TRBJ2-7,TRBD1,TRBV6-1,NA,14,TGTGCCAGCAGTGCTCGGGACAGAATTTACGAGCAGTACTTC,CASSARDRIYEQYF
TRBJ2-5,NA,TRBV24-1,few,16,TGTGCCACCAGTGATTTGCCGGAATCGGGGCAAGAGACCCAGTACTTC,CATSDLPESGQETQYF
TRBJ1-2,NA,TRBV29-1,few,13,TGCAGCGTTGAGGCGGCAGTAAACTATGGCTACACCTTC,CSVEAAVNYGYTF
TRBJ2-5,TRBD2,TRBV10-3,few,15,TGTGCCATCAGTGCGGGACTAGCACACCAAGAGACCCAGTACTTC,CAISAGLAHQETQYF
TRBJ2-3,TRBD1,TRBV4-2,NA,17,TGTGCCAGCAGCCAAGAAGAAACAGGGGGCTTCAGAGGTACGCAGTATTTT,CASSQEETGGFRGTQYF
TRBJ1-4,NA,TRBV9,NA,14,TGTGCCAGCAGCGTAGCGCCAGGGTTCGAAAAACTGTTTTTT,CASSVAPGFEKLFF
TRBJ2-3,TRBD1,TRBV4-1,NA,14,TGCGCCAGCAGCCACGACAGGGGCACAGATACGCAGTATTTT,CASSHDRGTDTQYF
TRBJ2-5,TRBD2,TRBV10-3,few,18,TGTGCCATCAGTGGGGCGTCTAGCGGGAGTGACTCACAAGAGACCCAGTACTTC,CAISGASSGSDSQETQYF
TRBJ1-5,NA,TRBV28,few,14,TGTGCCAGCAGCCAGCCAGGGAACAATCAGCCCCAGCATTTT,CASSQPGNNQPQHF
TRBJ1-2,NA,TRBV7-9,few,12,TGTGCCAGCAGCTTAGGTCCGGGAGATATCACCTTC,CASSLGPGDITF
TRBJ2-1,NA,TRBV6-5,many,15,TGTGCCAGCAGTTACTCGGGACGAAGCTACAATGAGCAGTTCTTC,CASSYSGRSYNEQFF
TRBJ2-1,NA,TRBV10-3,few,14,TGTGCCATCAGCGCGCGTTCGGGGAACAATGAGCAGTTCTTC,CAISARSGNNEQFF
TRBJ2-2,TRBD2,TRBV25-1,few,18,TGTGCCAGCAGTGAATGGAAGCGGGAGGGCCGGAACACCGGGGAGCTGTTTTTT,CASSEWKREGRNTGELFF
TRBJ2-4,NA,TRBV12-3/TRBV12-4,NA,17,TGTGCCAGCAGCTCATTATCGGACATCTTAGCCAAAAACATTCAGTACTTC,CASSSLSDILAKNIQYF
TRBJ2-1,TRBD2,TRBV15,many,17,TGTGCCACCAGCAGAGCTAGCGGGAGGGCCGTAGTGGTTGAGCAGTTCTTC,CATSRASGRAVVVEQFF
TRBJ2-1,NA,TRBV24-1,NA,16,TGTGCCACCAGTGACCCTCTAGGACGAGACTACAATGAGCAGTTCTTC,CATSDPLGRDYNEQFF
TRBJ1-1,NA,TRBV25-1,NA,15,TGTGCCAGCAGTGCAGGGGCACTCAGGGCCACTGAAGCTTTCTTT,CASSAGALRATEAFF
TRBJ2-7,NA,TRBV9,few,12,TGTGCCAGCAGCGTAGAGGACGGCGAGCAGTACTTC,CASSVEDGEQYF
TRBJ1-1,NA,TRBV25-1,NA,12,TGTGCCAGCAAGTACGGGGGGGCTGAAGCTTTCTTT,CASKYGGAEAFF
TRBJ2-4,TRBD1,TRBV4-1,few,17,TGCGCCAGCAGCCAAGTCCCCGGGACAGGGGGTCTAGACATTCAGTACTTC,CASSQVPGTGGLDIQYF
TRBJ2-7,NA,TRBV19,NA,13,TGTGCCAGTAGTATAGTGGGCTTCCACGAGCAGTACTTC,CASSIVGFHEQYF
TRBJ2-5,TRBD2,TRBV7-9,NA,17,TGTGCCAGCAGCTCGACCTTACGGACTAGCGGTTCGAGAGAGCAGTACTTC,CASSSTLRTSGSREQYF